The 23 T cell receptor beta chains below come from one sample, sequenced in a study of blood T cell repertoires in COVID-19. Profiled with immunoSEQ multiplex PCR; TCRdb holds only in-frame clones, not every one. The repertoire has about 200,000 clones, 82% of them found once; the top ten carry roughly 8%. The sequenced sample was peripheral blood. Receptors were obtained from a woman in her fifties or sixties with COVID-19, enrolled during active disease.

The rearrangement uses TRBV15 and TRBJ1-2; D is unclear. The V and J ends lost 5 bases and 5 bases respectively, with 18 bases between them. The CDR3 contains 15 residues. Germline CDR1 is LNHNV and CDR2 is YYDKDF (reference sequence). The CDR3 reads CATSLRGDSIYGYTF. The CDR3 nucleotides are TGTGCCACCAGCCTCAGAGGAGATTCCATTTATGGCTACACCTTC.

J is TRBJ1-5 and V is TRBV4-1; D not resolved. Germline CDR1 is MGHRA and CDR2 is YSYEKL. The CDR3 covers 14 residues. The germline V and J ends were trimmed by 3 bases and 2 bases, with 8 bases remaining between them. The CDR3 DNA reads as TGCGCCAGCAGCCAGGGCCAAGGCAATCAGCCCCAGCATTTT. Its protein is CASSQGQGNQPQHF.

The chain recombines TRBV2 with TRBJ1-4; D gene uncertain. This CDR3 has 15 residues. CDR1 is SNHLY and CDR2 is FYNNEI in the germline V gene. V was trimmed by 5 bases and J by 4 bases, leaving 14 bases between them. In DNA form, the CDR3 reads TGTGCCAGCAGTTTGGGAGGGAGGAATAATGAAAAACTGTTTTTT. Its protein is CASSLGGRNNEKLFF.

The chain recombines TRBV5-1 with TRBJ2-3; 7 bases are shared with TRBD2. The CDR3 spans 15 residues. Germline loops: CDR1 SGHRS, CDR2 YFSETQ. Trimming cost V 2 bases and J 2 bases; bases outside gene matches: 5. The CDR3 is CASSLSGTNTDTQYF. DNA for the CDR3: TGCGCCAGCAGCTTATCCGGGACTAACACAGATACGCAGTATTTT.

V is TRBV6-5 and J is TRBJ2-7, with TRBD1 matching over 7 bases. After removal of 9 bases from V and 4 bases from J, the junction contained 9 bases not matched to a gene. The CDR3 covers 13 residues. CDR1 and CDR2 (germline): MNHEY, SVGAGI. The CDR3 reads CASTTGAPYEQYV. The CDR3 DNA follows: TGTGCCAGTACTACAGGGGCCCCGTACGAGCAGTACGTC.

This chain uses TRBV4-1 with TRBJ1-5; 8 bases line up with TRBD1. The CDR3 length is 14 residues. V gave up 3 bases and J gave up 7 bases; unmatched junction bases: 5. Germline V CDR1 and CDR2: MGHRA, YSYEKL. CDR3: CASSHGQGGQPQHF. CDR3 bases: TGCGCCAGCAGCCACGGACAGGGAGGGCAGCCCCAGCATTTT.

This chain connects TRBV5-4 to TRBJ2-1, with 7 bases identical to TRBD2. This CDR3 contains 15 residues. CDR1 and CDR2 from the germline V gene are SGHNT and YYREEE (reference sequence). The ends lost 2 bases at V and 3 bases at J; junction bases unmatched: 5. The CDR3 protein is CASSLRGVLYNEQFF. The CDR3 DNA reads as TGTGCCAGCAGCTTACGGGGGGTACTCTACAATGAGCAGTTCTTC.

DNA for the CDR3: TGTGCCAGCAGCCCAAGGAGGGGTCCCACTGGAAACACCATATATTTT. This gives the protein CASSPRRGPTGNTIYF. The chain couples TRBV7-9 to TRBJ1-3; a possible D gene is TRBD1 (5 bases). Trimming took 5 bases from V and 2 from J, leaving 16 bases between them. Germline V gene sequence: CDR1 SEHNR, CDR2 FQNEAQ (reference sequence). The CDR3 consists of 16 residues.

This chain uses TRBV6-5 with TRBJ2-1; 8 bases are shared with TRBD1. Germline V gene lookup returns CDR1 MNHEY and CDR2 SVGAGI. The CDR3 totals 14 residues. The V segment lost 6 bases and the J segment 6 bases; nucleotides outside the gene matches: 7. As DNA, the CDR3 is TGTGCCAGCAGATACAGGGGGATGGGCAATGAGCAGTTCTTC. It encodes CASRYRGMGNEQFF.

This rearrangement joins TRBV4-3 to TRBJ2-7, with TRBD2 identical over 10 bases. From germline, CDR1 is LGHNA and CDR2 YSLEER. This CDR3 spans 15 amino acids. Germline trimming cut 1 base from V and 2 bases from J; bases unmatched to any gene: 2. The chain's CDR3 is CASSQGTSGAYEQYF. The CDR3 DNA follows: TGCGCCAGCAGCCAAGGGACTAGCGGAGCCTACGAGCAGTACTTC.

This chain uses TRBV2 with TRBJ1-4; 7 nucleotides align to TRBD1. The CDR3 extends over 12 amino acids. With V trimmed by 1 base and J by 11 bases, 1 base remained unmatched. The V gene's germline CDR1 is SNHLY and CDR2 FYNNEI. The CDR3 region is CASSEGGQKLFF. The CDR3 DNA is TGTGCCAGCAGTGAAGGGGGACAGAAACTGTTTTTT. Full variable domain (missing parts from reference TRBV2 and TRBJ1-4): EPEVTQTPSHQVTQMGQEVILRCVPISNHLYFYWYRQILGQKVEFLVSFYNNEISEKSEIFDDQFSVERPDGSNFTLKIRSTKLEDSAMYFCASSEGGQKLFFGSGTQLSVL.

The V and J genes are TRBV5-1 and TRBJ2-7, with D tentatively TRBD1 (6 bases). The V gene lost 2 bases and the J gene lost 3 bases, with 15 bases spanning the gap. The germline V gene encodes CDR1 SGHRS and CDR2 YFSETQ. CDR3 size: 15 residues. The CDR3 here is CASSFQDRRSYEQYF. DNA of the CDR3: TGCGCCAGCAGCTTTCAGGACAGAAGAAGCTACGAGCAGTACTTC.

In DNA form, the CDR3 reads TGTGCCAGCAGTGAACGGCGGGGAGGGCAGCCCCAGCATTTT. It yields the protein CASSERRGGQPQHF. The J gene is TRBJ1-5, the V gene TRBV6-1, with D uncertain. The CDR3 spans 14 residues. Germline V gene sequence: CDR1 MNHNS, CDR2 SASEGT. Trimming left V 2 bases short and J 7 bases short, with 12 bases between.

The chain links TRBV5-4 to TRBJ2-3; a weak D match, TRBD1 (6 bases). Trimming left V 2 bases short and J 3 bases short, with 19 bases between. Germline V CDR1 and CDR2: SGHNT, YYREEE (reference sequence). The CDR3 loop spans 17 amino acids. The CDR3 nucleotides are TGTGCCAGCAGCTTTCCCCCCACAGGGCTTTCGACAGATACGCAGTATTTT. This translates into CASSFPPTGLSTDTQYF.

The chain is built from TRBV4-1 and TRBJ1-4, with 11 positions matching TRBD1. The CDR3 covers 16 residues. Germline CDR1 is MGHRA and CDR2 is YSYEKL. Trimming removed 6 bases from V and 4 bases from J; junction bases left unmatched: 7. CDR3 sequence: CASSPGQGANNEKLFF. The CDR3 DNA is TGCGCCAGCAGTCCAGGACAGGGGGCGAATAATGAAAAACTGTTTTTT.

The CDR3 loop reads CASSRDSFTDTQYF. The CDR3 DNA follows: TGTGCCAGCAGCCGGGACAGTTTCACAGATACGCAGTATTTT. The chain joins TRBV6-2 or TRBV6-3 to TRBJ2-3, with 7 bases aligning to TRBD1. The V gene end was trimmed by 6 bases and the J gene end by 2 bases; junction bases not matched to a gene: 5. The CDR3 has 14 residues. Per germline, CDR1 MNHEY and CDR2 SVGEGT.

The chain recombines TRBV5-4 with TRBJ2-2; D is possibly TRBD1 (5 bases). Trimming stripped 3 bases from V and 7 bases from J, with 7 bases between. This CDR3 is built from 12 residues. CDR1 is SGHNT, CDR2 YYREEE, per germline (reference sequence). The chain's CDR3 is CASSYDSGELFF. In DNA, the CDR3 is TGTGCCAGCAGCTACGACAGCGGGGAGCTGTTTTTT.

CDR3 region: CASSERSGGWETQYF. CDR3 in DNA: TGTGCCAGCAGTGAGCGTAGCGGGGGTTGGGAGACCCAGTACTTC. V usage is TRBV2 and J usage is TRBJ2-5; 9 nucleotides match TRBD2. Trimming removed 3 bases from V and 5 bases from J; junction bases left unmatched: 7. CDR1 and CDR2 from the germline V gene are SNHLY and FYNNEI. This CDR3 spans 15 amino acids.

The V and J genes are TRBV18 and TRBJ2-7; D may be TRBD1 (5 bases). This CDR3 is 13 amino acids long. Germline assignment: CDR1 KGHSH and CDR2 LQKENI. The V gene lost 6 bases and the J gene lost 1 base, with 10 bases spanning the gap. As DNA, the CDR3 is TGTGCCAGCTCGCCGACAGCTTCCTACGAGCAGTACGTC. As protein: CASSPTASYEQYV.

As DNA, the CDR3 is TGTGCCACCAGCCGAATCCCGAGAGCAGGGGATCGGCCCCAGCATTTT. Translation: CATSRIPRAGDRPQHF. The rearrangement joins TRBV15 to TRBJ1-5, with D perhaps matching TRBD1 (6 bases). Germline V gene sequence: CDR1 LNHNV, CDR2 YYDKDF (reference sequence). The V end lost 5 bases, the J end lost 9 bases, and 23 bases lay between the germline ends. This CDR3 spans 16 amino acids.

V usage is TRBV3-1 (or the pseudogene TRBV3-2) and J usage is TRBJ1-2; 12 nucleotides align to TRBD1. This CDR3 comprises 18 residues. J was trimmed by 3 bases and V by 1 base; bases with no gene match: 9. CDR1 is LGHDT, CDR2 YNNKEL, per germline (reference sequence). CDR3 protein: CASSQGGGQGALDYGYTF. DNA for the CDR3: TGTGCCAGCAGCCAAGGGGGGGGACAGGGGGCTCTGGACTATGGCTACACCTTC.

The chain recombines TRBV5-6 with TRBJ1-2, with TRBD1 matching over 10 bases. The CDR3 extends over 15 amino acids. V lost 0 bases and J lost 8; bases outside the gene matches: 7. CDR1 is SGHDT, CDR2 YYEEEE, per germline. The CDR3 reads CASSLGDRGSWGYTF. The CDR3 region has the DNA TGTGCCAGCAGCTTGGGGGACAGGGGAAGTTGGGGCTACACCTTC.

V gene TRBV5-4 combines with J gene TRBJ1-2; D is undetermined. Germline CDR1 and CDR2: SGHNT and YYREEE (reference sequence). The ends were cut back, 0 bases at V and 2 bases at J, with 14 bases in the middle. This CDR3 comprises 16 residues. The CDR3 nucleotides are TGTGCCAGCAGCTTGGGGCGTGGTTCGGGAAACTATGGCTACACCTTC. Its translation: CASSLGRGSGNYGYTF.